The 24 T cell receptor beta chains in this list originate from one sample, sequenced in a study of T cells in pancreatic ductal adenocarcinoma listed by TCRdb under 2017. The pancreatic ductal adenocarcinoma patients who were selected had gone through surgery without receiving any neoadjuvant therapy. The library came from the immunoSEQ multiplex PCR assay. TCRdb retrieved this table from immuneACCESS and kept in-frame rearrangements only. Not all clones are present; in checked studies, unresolved V genes account for under half, and no reason is known for the remainder. Present in this sample are roughly 100,000 clones, roughly 96% of which were seen just once. 2.5% to 3.5% of the sample rests with the top ten. The sample comprised PBMCs. The source is a human donor with pancreatic ductal adenocarcinoma.

This chain joins TRBV9 and TRBJ2-7, with a weak D call TRBD1 (6 bases). Germline V gene data show CDR1 as SGDLS and CDR2 as YYNGEE. CDR3 length: 14 amino acids. V lost 1 base, J lost 6 bases, and 14 bases lay in between. CDR3 protein: CASSVSNRVSEQYF. CDR3 coding DNA: TGTGCCAGCAGCGTAAGTAACAGGGTTTCCGAGCAGTACTTC. The full variable domain, in which reference TRBV9 and TRBJ2-7 provide the parts outside the CDR3, is DSGVTQTPKHLITATGQRVTLRCSPRSGDLSVYWYQQSLDQGLQFLIQYYNGEERAKGNILERFSAQQFPDLHSELNLSSLELGDSALYFCASSVSNRVSEQYFGPGTRLTVT.

The chain joins TRBV28 to TRBJ1-1; possibly TRBD1 for D (6 bases). The CDR3 contains 14 residues. The V gene lost 5 bases and the J gene lost 1 base, with 11 bases spanning the gap. Germline V lookup: CDR1 MDHEN, CDR2 SYDVKM. The CDR3 DNA reads as TGTGCCAGCAGTGGACAGTTCCAGAACACTGAAGCTTTCTTT. It is translated as CASSGQFQNTEAFF.

This rearrangement joins TRBV7-6 to TRBJ2-3; D is undetermined. Germline CDR1 is SGHVS and CDR2 is FNYEAQ. V dropped 7 bases and J dropped 2 bases, with 4 bases sitting between them. CDR3 size: 11 residues. The CDR3 DNA is TGTGCCAGCACCAACACAGATACGCAGTATTTT. Protein: CASTNTDTQYF.

This clone was found once. V usage is TRBV5-1 and J usage is TRBJ2-7, with D perhaps TRBD2 (6 bases). Looked up from germline, CDR1 is SGHRS and CDR2 is YFSETQ. This CDR3 has 14 amino acids. V dropped 1 base and J dropped 2 bases, with 10 bases sitting between them. The CDR3 coding sequence is TGCGCCAGCAGCTTGCAGGGACTCACCTACGAGCAGTACTTC. This encodes CASSLQGLTYEQYF.

This sequence joins TRBV4-2 and TRBJ2-7; possible D gene TRBD1, 5 bases. This CDR3 has 15 residues. Germline assignment: CDR1 LGHNA and CDR2 YNFKEQ. Trimming cost V 0 bases and J 5 bases, with 14 bases left between them. CDR3 in DNA: TGTGCCAGCAGCCAAGAGACACAGGTTTTCAACGAGCAGTACTTC. This codes for CASSQETQVFNEQYF.

The V and J genes are TRBV27 and TRBJ2-5; 10 bases are shared with TRBD1. This CDR3 contains 15 residues. J lost 4 bases, V lost 6 bases, and 8 bases had no gene match. The germline V gene encodes CDR1 MNHEY and CDR2 SMNVEV (reference sequence). DNA for the CDR3: TGTGCCAGCAGCTCACAAGACAGGGGGCTAGAGACCCAGTACTTC. Protein sequence: CASSSQDRGLETQYF.

CDR3 residues: CASSLSRPGVHTEAFF. The CDR3 region has the DNA TGTGCCAGCAGTTTATCGAGGCCCGGCGTTCACACTGAAGCTTTCTTT. The chain is built from TRBV27 and TRBJ1-1; D not resolved. CDR1 is MNHEY, CDR2 SMNVEV, per germline (reference sequence). The CDR3 consists of 16 residues. The V end lost 0 bases, the J end lost 3 bases, and 14 bases lay between the germline ends.

This CDR3 is CASSPPGLAGGVYQETQYF. CDR3 DNA sequence: TGTGCCAGCTCACCACCGGGACTAGCGGGAGGTGTGTACCAAGAGACCCAGTACTTC. This chain joins TRBV18 and TRBJ2-5; 15 nucleotides align to TRBD2. CDR1 is KGHSH and CDR2 is LQKENI in the germline V gene. The junction had 5 bases not matched to a gene; V was cut back by 0 bases and J by 0 bases. This CDR3 contains 19 residues.

This clone was counted once. The rearrangement uses TRBV11-1 and TRBJ2-3, with 8 positions matching TRBD2. The germline V gene has CDR1 SGHAT and CDR2 FQDESV (reference sequence). CDR3 size: 14 residues. J lost 7 bases, V lost 3 bases, and 6 bases had no gene match. The CDR3 sequence is CASSFAGGLNTQYF. The CDR3, as DNA: TGTGCCAGCAGCTTTGCGGGGGGCTTGAATACGCAGTATTTT.

The chain employs TRBV30 and TRBJ2-3; 9 positions match TRBD2. After removal of 3 bases from V and 6 bases from J, the junction contained 13 bases not matched to a gene. This CDR3 region has 16 residues. Germline V CDR1 and CDR2: GTSNPN, SVGIG (reference sequence). CDR3 protein: CAWREGLAAFSDTQYF. For the CDR3, the DNA is TGTGCCTGGAGGGAGGGACTAGCAGCTTTCTCGGATACGCAGTATTTT.

This rearrangement joins TRBV18 to TRBJ2-4; 8 nucleotides agree with TRBD1. Germline-derived CDR1 and CDR2 are KGHSH and LQKENI. This CDR3 has 14 residues. V lost 1 base, J lost 5 bases, and 1 base stayed unmatched. The DNA for the CDR3 is TGTGCCAGCTCACCACGGACAGGGCAAAACATTCAGTACTTC. Translated: CASSPRTGQNIQYF.

This chain joins TRBV6-6 and TRBJ2-7; no definite D call. This CDR3 region has 14 residues. Germline lookup yields CDR1 MNHNY and CDR2 SVGAGI (reference sequence). Trimming took 4 bases from V and 6 from J, leaving 16 bases between them. The DNA of the CDR3 is TGTGCCAGCAGTTTTGAACAGCCCTTTACCGAGCAGTACTTC. This gives the protein CASSFEQPFTEQYF.

The rearrangement uses TRBV7-8 and TRBJ2-7, with D possibly TRBD2 on 5 matching bases. CDR3 length: 13 amino acids. V lost 7 bases, J lost 0 bases, and 10 bases lay in between. CDR1 and CDR2 (germline): SGHVS, FQNEAQ. CDR3 DNA sequence: TGTGCCAGCACGAGCGGCTCCTCCTACGAGCAGTACTTC. It translates to CASTSGSSYEQYF.

The V gene is TRBV5-1, the J gene TRBJ2-3; D remains unclear. The V gene's germline CDR1 is SGHRS and CDR2 YFSETQ. The CDR3 loop spans 14 amino acids. Trimming shortened V by 2 bases and J by 0 bases, and 7 bases separated the two germline ends. DNA for the CDR3: TGCGCCAGCAGCTTTAAGACTAGCACAGATACGCAGTATTTT. Translation gives CASSFKTSTDTQYF.

On this clone itself: Other nucleotide sequences in the sample specify the same CDR3. The genes are TRBV28 and TRBJ2-7; TRBD2 is a possible D gene (5 bases). This CDR3 contains 12 residues. Trimming cost V 7 bases and J 0 bases, with 7 bases left between them. Germline lookup yields CDR1 MDHEN and CDR2 SYDVKM. The CDR3 nucleotides are TGTGCCAGCACTACTAGCTCCTACGAGCAGTACTTC. This sequence encodes CASTTSSYEQYF.

The chain uses TRBV7-2 and TRBJ2-1; 7 nucleotides line up with TRBD2. Per the germline V gene, CDR1 is SGHTA and CDR2 is FQGNSA. With V trimmed by 0 bases and J by 8 bases, 7 bases remained unmatched. This CDR3 comprises 15 residues. The DNA for the CDR3 is TGTGCCAGCAGCTTAGCGCAGACTAGCAGCCATGAGCAGTTCTTC. As protein: CASSLAQTSSHEQFF.

The sample holds one count of this clone. DNA of the CDR3: TGTGCCACCAGCAGAGCCAGGGGCCTCACCGGGGAGCTGTTTTTT. Protein product: CATSRARGLTGELFF. The V and J genes are TRBV15 and TRBJ2-2; possible D gene TRBD1, 6 bases. This CDR3 region has 15 residues. V was cut by 1 base and J by 4 bases, with 10 bases left in between. Looked up from germline, CDR1 is LNHNV and CDR2 is YYDKDF (reference sequence).

The genes are TRBV19 and TRBJ2-5; TRBD2 is a possible D gene (5 bases). Germline CDR1 LNHDA, CDR2 SQIVND (reference sequence). CDR3 size: 11 residues. In DNA, the CDR3 is TGTGCGTCGGAGGCCCAAGAGACCCAGTACTTC. This codes for CASEAQETQYF.

V usage is TRBV28 and J usage is TRBJ2-6; perhaps TRBD2 as D (5 bases). Trimming took 4 bases from V and 0 from J, leaving 10 bases between them. CDR3 size: 16 residues. Germline-derived CDR1 and CDR2 are MDHEN and SYDVKM. CDR3: CASSSPGYSGANVLTF. CDR3 DNA: TGTGCCAGCAGTTCCCCGGGGTACTCTGGGGCCAACGTCCTGACTTTC.

The rearrangement uses TRBV11-2 and TRBJ1-5, with D perhaps matching TRBD1 (5 bases). The CDR3 is made up of 13 amino acids. Trimming removed 6 bases from V and 9 bases from J, with 15 bases in between. Germline values: CDR1 SGHAT, CDR2 FQNNGV. The CDR3 DNA follows: TGTGCCAGCAGTAATGGAGGGGAACGGCCCCAGCATTTT. Its protein is CASSNGGERPQHF. Combining the CDR3 with reference TRBV11-2 and TRBJ1-5 gives the whole variable domain EAGVAQSPRYKIIEKRQSVAFWCNPISGHATLYWYQQILGQGPKLLIQFQNNGVVDDSQLPKDRFSAERLKGVDSTLKIQPAKLEDSAVYLCASSNGGERPQHFGDGTRLSIL.

The chain combines TRBV18 with TRBJ2-7, with D possibly TRBD1 on 6 matching bases. The germline V gene encodes CDR1 KGHSH and CDR2 LQKENI. This CDR3 is 14 amino acids long. The V end lost 3 bases, the J end lost 2 bases, and 11 bases lay between the germline ends. As DNA, the CDR3 is TGTGCCAGCTCACCCAGGACAGACCCCTACGAGCAGTACTTC. The encoded protein is CASSPRTDPYEQYF.

V gene TRBV7-3 combines with J gene TRBJ2-7; tentative D call: TRBD2 (5 bases). CDR1 is SGHTA and CDR2 is FQGTGA in the germline V gene. This CDR3 is 14 amino acids long. Trimming took 8 bases from V and 7 from J, leaving 21 bases between them. CDR3 coding DNA: TGTGCCAGCCGGGAAGGTCAGGAATTTTTGGAGCAGTACTTC. Encoded protein: CASREGQEFLEQYF.

This chain links TRBV7-6 with TRBJ2-7, with 12 bases matching TRBD2. Per the germline V gene, CDR1 is SGHVS and CDR2 is FNYEAQ. The junction had 5 bases not matched to a gene; V was cut back by 1 base and J by 4 bases. The CDR3 is 16 amino acids. The CDR3 DNA reads as TGTGCCAGCAGCTTAGGGACTAGCGGGAAGACATACGAGCAGTACTTC. Translation: CASSLGTSGKTYEQYF.

The gene calls are TRBV7-6 and TRBJ2-1, with 8 bases fitting TRBD2. Germline loops: CDR1 SGHVS, CDR2 FNYEAQ. The CDR3 loop spans 15 amino acids. With V trimmed by 5 bases and J by 5 bases, 8 bases remained unmatched. The DNA for the CDR3 is TGTGCCAGCAGCCCGCGGACTAGCAGTAACAATGAGCAGTTCTTC. This gives the protein CASSPRTSSNNEQFF.